This T cell receptor (beta chain) is drawn from a study of technical replicates of blood from several donors. The germline gives CDR1 ENHRY, CDR2 SYGVKD. CDR3 length equals 16 residues. Trimming removed 6 bases from V and 0 bases from J; junction bases left unmatched: 5. Assay used: immunoSEQ multiplex PCR; TCRdb lists only in-frame clones, some missing. The sample records tens of thousands of clones, around 92% being singletons. V is TRBV10-3 and J is TRBJ1-1; TRBD1 matches at 12 bases. The sample was T cells isolated from PBMCs. This clonotype was sampled from a human donor in good health. The CDR3 protein is CAIRGTGGFMNTEAFF. CDR3 nucleotides: TGTGCCATCAGGGGGACAGGGGGCTTTATGAACACTGAAGCTTTCTTT.